The 8 T cell receptor beta chains given below trace back to one sample, sequenced in a study of blood T cells in healthy people across ages. With a J-beta primer mix and a sample-barcoded 5' primer, a second PCR ran about 6 to 11 cycles. TCRdb passed the 5' RACE reads through MiXCR, listing each CDR3 protein once. In the table there are about 400,000 distinct CDR3 sequences, about 52% of which are singletons. Sequenced input: blood. Receptors originate from a man aged 55-75 years in good health.

This chain connects TRBV5-1 to TRBJ2-2; D remains ambiguous. This CDR3 region has 15 residues. In germline, CDR1 is SGHRS, CDR2 YFSETQ. V lost 4 bases, J lost 3 bases, and 13 bases lay in between. The CDR3 loop reads CASSQQSGYTGELFF. CDR3 coding DNA: TGCGCCAGCAGCCAGCAGTCGGGCTACACCGGGGAGCTGTTTTTT.

There are many counts of this clonotype. This chain connects TRBV14 to TRBJ2-5; unclear D gene. Between the trimmed V and J ends, which lost 0 bases and 2 bases, there was a span of 13 bases. From germline, CDR1 is SGHDN and CDR2 FVKESK. The CDR3 is 16 amino acids. The CDR3 DNA reads TGTGCCAGCAGCCAAGACCCATGGGGTAGGCAAGAGACCCAGTACTTC. It codes for CASSQDPWGRQETQYF.

This clonotype was found a few times. The rearrangement links TRBV12-3 or TRBV12-4 to TRBJ2-4, with D perhaps TRBD2 (6 bases). V was cut by 0 bases and J by 7 bases, with 10 bases left in between. The CDR3 runs 14 residues. CDR3 nucleotide sequence: TGTGCCAGCAGTTTAGCCGGCGGGATTAACATTCAGTACTTC. This gives the protein CASSLAGGINIQYF.

This clonotype was counted at least ten times. This chain joins TRBV2 and TRBJ2-7; D not certain. Per the germline V gene, CDR1 is SNHLY and CDR2 is FYNNEI. The CDR3 length is 13 residues. Trimming took 10 bases from V and 7 from J, leaving 20 bases between them. The CDR3 protein is CATRTETEREQYF. DNA for the CDR3: TGTGCCACGAGGACGGAGACCGAAAGGGAGCAGTACTTC.

The rearrangement uses TRBV5-1 and TRBJ1-2; D remains ambiguous. There are 16 residues in the CDR3. Trimming shortened V by 0 bases and J by 2 bases, and 14 bases separated the two germline ends. The germline V gene has CDR1 SGHRS and CDR2 YFSETQ. In DNA form, the CDR3 reads TGCGCCAGCAGCTTGGGGTCCGGCGGAACGAACTATGGCTACACCTTC. This translates into CASSLGSGGTNYGYTF.

The genes are TRBV25-1 and TRBJ2-1; possibly TRBD2 for D (7 bases). V shed 7 bases and J shed 2 bases, with 12 bases lying between them. The CDR3 sequence is 14 residues long. The germline gives CDR1 MGHDK, CDR2 SYGVNS. In DNA form, the CDR3 reads TGTGCCAGCACCGAGGGGGGGGCCTACAATGAGCAGTTCTTC. The encoded protein is CASTEGGAYNEQFF.

The chain has TRBV7-8 and TRBJ2-1; possible D gene TRBD1, 5 bases. With 7 bases removed from V and 7 bases from J, the gap between germline ends came to 8 bases. CDR3 length: 11 amino acids. Germline V gene lookup returns CDR1 SGHVS and CDR2 FQNEAQ. Here the CDR3 DNA reads TGTGCCAGCAAAGGGGCAAATGAGCAGTTCTTC. Encoded protein: CASKGANEQFF.

In this sample, this clonotype turned up a few times. CDR3 nucleotides: TGCAGTGCTACACCGGGACAGGGAGCCAAAAACATTCAGTACTTC. As protein: CSATPGQGAKNIQYF. The chain uses TRBV20-1 and TRBJ2-4; 9 bases line up with TRBD1. Germline values: CDR1 DFQATT, CDR2 SNEGSKA (reference sequence). V lost 4 bases and J lost 0; bases outside the gene matches: 4. The CDR3 runs to 15 residues.